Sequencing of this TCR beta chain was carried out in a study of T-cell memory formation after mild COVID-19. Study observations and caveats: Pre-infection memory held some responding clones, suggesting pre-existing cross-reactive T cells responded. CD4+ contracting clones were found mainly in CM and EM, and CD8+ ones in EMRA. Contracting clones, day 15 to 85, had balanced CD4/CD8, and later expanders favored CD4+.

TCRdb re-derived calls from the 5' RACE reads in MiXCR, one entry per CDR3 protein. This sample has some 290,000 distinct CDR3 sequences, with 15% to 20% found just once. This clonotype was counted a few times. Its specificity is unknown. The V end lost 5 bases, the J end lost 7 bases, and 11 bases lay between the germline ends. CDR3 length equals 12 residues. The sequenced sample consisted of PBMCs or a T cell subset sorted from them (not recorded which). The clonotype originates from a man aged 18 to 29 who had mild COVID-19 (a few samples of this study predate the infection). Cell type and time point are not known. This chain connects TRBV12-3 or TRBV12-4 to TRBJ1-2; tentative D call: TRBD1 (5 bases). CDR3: CASSGGLFGYTF. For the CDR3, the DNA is TGTGCCAGCAGTGGGGGTTTGTTTGGCTACACCTTC.